The entry that follows covers one T cell receptor beta chain sequence. Its antigen remains unknown. The method was immunoSEQ multiplex PCR; TCRdb's version includes in-frame clones alone and lacks a portion of them. The sample carries 75,000 to 95,000 clones, 96% recorded once. The record originates from a study of cytomegalovirus exposure and HLA in healthy donors. About the research overall: The same platform as the 666 first-cohort repertoires was used for the 130 or so validation repertoires, a later analysis reported. Findings and caveats of the study: Specificity of three CMV-associated chains for CMV antigens was verified in vitro. In the 95 to 150 validation repertoires, roughly 94% of cluster scores exceeded 0, per a later analysis. There were under 200 TCR beta chains listed as cytomegalovirus-associated.

This CDR3 region has 17 residues. CDR1 is SGHAT, CDR2 FQNNGV, per germline. Trimming removed 5 bases from V and 5 bases from J; junction bases left unmatched: 8. This clonotype was obtained from a man between 18 and 29 years old in good health and CMV-seronegative. The sequenced material came from PBMCs. The chain joins TRBV11-2 to TRBJ2-5, with TRBD2 matching 16 bases. CDR3 protein: CASSRGTSGRAGETQYF. CDR3 DNA sequence: TGTGCCAGCAGCCGCGGGACTAGCGGGAGGGCCGGGGAGACCCAGTACTTC.